Listed here are 20 T cell receptor beta chains from one sample, sequenced in a study of cytomegalovirus exposure and HLA in healthy donors. This PCR relied on a set of 60 Vbeta primers and 13 Jbeta primers. Libraries were prepared by immunoSEQ multiplex PCR; TCRdb keeps only in-frame clonotypes and omits some of them. This sample has 90,000 to 150,000 clones, with around 77% found just once. The sequenced sample consisted of PBMCs. Every receptor here comes from a man in his forties in good health and CMV-seropositive.

The rearrangement uses TRBV15 and TRBJ1-6; D ambiguous. CDR3 length equals 12 residues. The V end lost 4 bases, the J end lost 7 bases, and 5 bases lay between the germline ends. Germline V CDR1 and CDR2: LNHNV, YYDKDF (reference sequence). The CDR3 loop reads CATSKENSPLHF. The CDR3 DNA follows: TGTGCCACCAGCAAGGAGAATTCACCCCTCCACTTT. The full variable domain, completed using reference TRBV15 and TRBJ1-6, is DAMVIQNPRYQVTQFGKPVTLSCSQTLNHNVMYWYQQKSSQAPKLLFHYYDKDFNNEADTPDNFQSRRPNTSFCFLDIRSPGLGDTAMYLCATSKENSPLHFGNGTRLTVT.

The gene calls are TRBV21-1 and TRBJ2-4; TRBD2 is the table's D call and was not checked against the DNA. TRBV21-1 has pseudogene status. The CDR3 spans 11 residues. The CDR3 here is CARSGESIQYF. CDR3 nucleotides: TGTGCCAGGTCGGGGGAGTCCATTCAGTACTTC.

The genes are TRBV11-2 and TRBJ2-4; D gene ambiguous. Germline V lookup: CDR1 SGHAT, CDR2 FQNNGV. V lost 5 bases and J lost 8, with 4 bases in between. CDR3 size: 10 residues. The CDR3: CASSHDIQYF. The DNA of the CDR3 is TGTGCCAGCAGCCATGACATTCAGTACTTC.

The genes are TRBV5-4 and TRBJ2-5; possible D gene TRBD1, 6 bases. The CDR3 is 15 amino acids. V lost 0 bases to trimming and J lost 1 base, with 10 bases between them. The V gene's germline CDR1 is SGHNT and CDR2 YYREEE (reference sequence). This CDR3 is CASSLDRDRQETQYF. In nucleotides, the CDR3 is TGTGCCAGCAGCTTGGACAGGGATCGCCAAGAGACCCAGTACTTC.

Here the CDR3 DNA reads TGTGCCAGCAGCTTGGCAGGGGGCGTAGGTCAGCCCCAGCATTTT. It is translated as CASSLAGGVGQPQHF. This chain uses TRBV5-6 with TRBJ1-5, with TRBD1 identical over 8 bases. Germline V gives CDR1 SGHDT, CDR2 YYEEEE. Trimming cost V 0 bases and J 6 bases; bases outside gene matches: 5. The CDR3 length is 15 residues. Looking up the rest from reference TRBV5-6 and TRBJ1-5 gives the full variable domain: DAGVTQSPTHLIKTRGQQVTLRCSPKSGHDTVSWYQQALGQGPQFIFQYYEEEERQRGNFPDRFSGHQFPNYSSELNVNALLLGDSALYLCASSLAGGVGQPQHFGDGTRLSIL.

The CDR3 bases are TGTGCCAGCAGTGGTCCGGCAGGCGCTAATTCACCCCTCCACTTT. Translation: CASSGPAGANSPLHF. The chain employs TRBV25-1 and TRBJ1-6; D is unresolved. This CDR3 comprises 15 residues. Germline CDR1 reads MGHDK; CDR2 reads SYGVNS. V lost 4 bases and J lost 6, with 13 bases in between. The entire variable domain, with the rest obtained from reference TRBV25-1 and TRBJ1-6, is as follows: EADIYQTPRYLVIGTGKKITLECSQTMGHDKMYWYQQDPGMELHLIHYSYGVNSTEKGDLSSESTVSRIRTEHFPLTLESARPSHTSQYLCASSGPAGANSPLHFGNGTRLTVT.

This chain links TRBV6-4 with TRBJ2-3, with TRBD2 matching over 9 bases. The junction had 2 bases not matched to a gene; V was cut back by 2 bases and J by 2 bases. The CDR3 consists of 15 residues. The germline V gene has CDR1 MRHNA and CDR2 SNTAGT. In DNA form, the CDR3 reads TGTGCCAGCAGTGACGGCGGGGGGGCCACAGATACGCAGTATTTT. It is translated as CASSDGGGATDTQYF.

The chain is built from TRBV5-6 and TRBJ2-5; 11 bases are a match to TRBD1. The J call is doubtful: the DNA matches TRBJ2-7 better. Germline V lookup: CDR1 SGHDT, CDR2 YYEEEE. This CDR3 comprises 15 residues. CDR3 loop: CASSFGQGAFNEQYF. CDR3 coding DNA: TGTGCCAGCAGCTTCGGACAGGGGGCTTTCAACGAGCAGTACTTC.

This clone has just a few counts. This chain joins TRBV9 and TRBJ2-3, with unresolved D. V was clipped by 3 bases and J by 2 bases, with 13 bases between them. CDR1 is SGDLS, CDR2 YYNGEE, per germline. This CDR3 contains 15 residues. The CDR3, as DNA: TGTGCCAGCAGCGCTAATAATGTAGCCACAGATACGCAGTATTTT. Translating it yields CASSANNVATDTQYF.

V gene TRBV4-1 combines with J gene TRBJ2-2, with 9 positions matching TRBD2. The V gene end was trimmed by 2 bases and the J gene end by 0 bases; junction bases not matched to a gene: 7. CDR1 and CDR2 (germline): MGHRA, YSYEKL. CDR3 length equals 18 residues. The CDR3 region has the DNA TGCGCCAGCAGCCAAAACCCGACTAGCGGAACGAACACCGGGGAGCTGTTTTTT. Its protein product is CASSQNPTSGTNTGELFF.

The chain's CDR3 is CAWSVTRDRDSPLHF. The CDR3 DNA reads as TGTGCCTGGAGTGTAACCCGGGACAGGGATTCACCCCTCCACTTT. This sequence joins TRBV30 and TRBJ1-6, with 9 bases matching TRBD1. CDR3 length equals 15 residues. V trimming: 0 bases; J trimming: 8 bases; junction bases outside the gene matches: 5. Germline CDR1 reads GTSNPN; CDR2 reads SVGIG (reference sequence).

This clone was counted a few times. One junction end disagrees with the germline gene, perhaps due to a read error. The chain links TRBV28 to TRBJ2-6; the D gene is possibly TRBD2 (7 bases). Germline lookup yields CDR1 MDHEN and CDR2 SYDVKM. CDR3 size: 14 residues. CDR3 sequence: CASSSNRGANGLTF. CDR3 nucleotides: TGTGCCAGCAGTTCCAACCGGGGGGCCAACGGCCTGACTTTC. The full variable domain, its missing parts supplied by reference TRBV28 and TRBJ2-6, is DVKVTQSSRYLVKRTGEKVFLECVQDMDHENMFWYRQDPGLGLRLIYFSYDVKMKEKGDIPEGYSVSREKKERFSLILESASTNQTSMYLCASSSNRGANGLTFGAGSRLTVL.

The chain joins TRBV7-6 to TRBJ1-2; TRBD1 aligns across 11 bases. The CDR3 loop spans 13 amino acids. CDR1 is SGHVS, CDR2 FNYEAQ, per germline. J lost 7 bases, V lost 3 bases, and 1 base had no gene match. In DNA form, the CDR3 reads TGTGCCAGCAGCTTGGGACAGGGGGGTGGCTACACCTTC. Protein product: CASSLGQGGGYTF. The full variable domain, its missing parts supplied by reference TRBV7-6 and TRBJ1-2, is GAGVSQSPRYKVTKRGQDVALRCDPISGHVSLYWYRQALGQGPEFLTYFNYEAQQDKSGLPNDRFSAERPEGSISTLTIQRTEQRDSAMYRCASSLGQGGGYTFGSGTRLTVV.

This clone was picked up a small number of times. The gene calls are TRBV2 and TRBJ2-3, with 9 bases aligning to TRBD2. The V gene's germline CDR1 is SNHLY and CDR2 FYNNEI. Losses at the gene ends were 9 bases for V and 5 bases for J; bases not matched to a gene: 15. This CDR3 comprises 16 residues. The CDR3 region is CASGGVGLAGLDTQYF. CDR3 sequence (DNA): TGTGCCAGTGGAGGGGTAGGGCTAGCGGGACTAGATACGCAGTATTTT.

The V and J genes are TRBV7-9 and TRBJ2-5; TRBD1 aligns across 7 bases. V dropped 4 bases and J dropped 2; count of bases not matched to a gene: 7. The CDR3 is made up of 15 amino acids. Germline CDR1 is SEHNR and CDR2 is FQNEAQ (reference sequence). The CDR3 loop is CASSSGTVTQETQYF. CDR3 nucleotides: TGTGCCAGCAGCTCCGGGACAGTAACTCAAGAGACCCAGTACTTC.

CDR3: CASSGGWGLAGRTDTQYF. The CDR3 DNA sequence: TGTGCCAGCAGCGGCGGGTGGGGACTAGCGGGACGCACAGATACGCAGTATTTT. The V gene is TRBV9, the J gene TRBJ2-3; 13 positions agree with TRBD2. Per germline, CDR1 SGDLS and CDR2 YYNGEE. The CDR3 has 18 residues. Trimming removed 3 bases from V and 1 base from J; junction bases left unmatched: 8.

The CDR3 protein is CASRDIRVTNYGYTF. DNA of the CDR3: TGTGCCAGCAGGGATATCAGGGTCACTAACTATGGCTACACCTTC. The chain couples TRBV6-1 to TRBJ1-2, with D possibly TRBD1 on 5 matching bases. Germline loops: CDR1 MNHNS, CDR2 SASEGT. Trimming pared 6 bases from V and 0 bases from J, leaving 14 bases between. The CDR3 contains 15 residues.

The J gene is TRBJ1-1, the V gene TRBV5-1; TRBD1 matches at 8 bases. V was pared by 7 bases and J by 4 bases, with 12 bases of the junction left unmatched. The CDR3 loop spans 15 amino acids. Germline lookup yields CDR1 SGHRS and CDR2 YFSETQ. The CDR3 region has the DNA TGCGCCAGCGGGAATGGACAGGGATGGGGCACTGAAGCTTTCTTT. It codes for CASGNGQGWGTEAFF.

This clone was recorded only once. This chain links TRBV7-8 with TRBJ2-3; 8 positions agree with TRBD1. From germline, CDR1 is SGHVS and CDR2 FQNEAQ. The CDR3 is 15 amino acids. Losses at the gene ends were 2 bases for V and 5 bases for J; bases not matched to a gene: 6. The CDR3 loop reads CASSLRTGRQDTQYF. As DNA, the CDR3 is TGTGCCAGCAGCTTAAGGACAGGGAGGCAAGATACGCAGTATTTT.

The chain couples TRBV28 to TRBJ2-1; D is undetermined. CDR1 MDHEN and CDR2 SYDVKM come from the germline V gene. The CDR3 runs 12 residues. Trimming pared 5 bases from V and 7 bases from J, leaving 9 bases between. CDR3 sequence: CASSQIQNEQFF. The CDR3 bases are TGTGCCAGCAGTCAAATACAGAATGAGCAGTTCTTC.